This T cell receptor (beta chain) was captured by sequencing in a study of T cell changes during pregnancy in multiple sclerosis. The CDR3 totals 15 residues. Trimming shortened V by 6 bases and J by 4 bases, and 15 bases separated the two germline ends. Germline V gives CDR1 SGHVS, CDR2 FNYEAQ. Using immunoSEQ multiplex PCR, the repertoire was profiled, and TCRdb retains in-frame clones only, with some absent. Of about 67,000 clones listed, approximately 91% are singletons. The rearrangement links TRBV7-6 to TRBJ2-2, with D tentatively TRBD1 (6 bases). The TCR originated in a female donor with multiple sclerosis, enrolled in a pregnancy study. Sequencing used peripheral blood, obtained in the second trimester of pregnancy. CDR3 sequence (DNA): TGTGCCAGCAGATTAAGACAGGAGCTCACCGGGGAGCTGTTTTTT. Translated: CASRLRQELTGELFF. Full variable domain (remainder filled in from reference TRBV7-6 and TRBJ2-2): GAGVSQSPRYKVTKRGQDVALRCDPISGHVSLYWYRQALGQGPEFLTYFNYEAQQDKSGLPNDRFSAERPEGSISTLTIQRTEQRDSAMYRCASRLRQELTGELFFGEGSRLTVL.